Following are 21 T cell receptor beta chains from one sample sequenced in a study of CD8 T cells in Susac syndrome. An input of roughly 0.45 to 1 ug of RNA was subjected to reverse transcription using random hexamers. Each CDR3 protein is one row after TCRdb ran MiXCR on the immunoSEQ multiplex PCR reads. The sample lists under 200,000 distinct CDR3 sequences; about 91% were seen once. The sample was CD4+ T cells from PBMCs. These receptors were collected from a human donor with Susac syndrome.

This clonotype was seen only once. This sequence joins TRBV6-1 and TRBJ1-4; the D is unclear. Trimming took 4 bases from V and 8 from J, leaving 5 bases between them. Germline lookup yields CDR1 MNHNS and CDR2 SASEGT. The CDR3 sequence is 11 residues long. The CDR3, as DNA: TGTGCCAGCAGTGTCAGCGAAAAACTGTTTTTT. It translates to CASSVSEKLFF.

In this sample, this clonotype turned up a few times. The V call is TRBV13, the J call TRBJ2-3; 7 bases align to TRBD2. The ends lost 4 bases at V and 8 bases at J; junction bases unmatched: 9. The CDR3 length is 14 residues. CDR1 and CDR2 from the germline V gene are PRHDT and FYEKMQ (reference sequence). The CDR3 loop reads CASSWEGLVATQYF. CDR3 sequence (DNA): TGTGCCAGCAGCTGGGAAGGACTAGTAGCTACGCAGTATTTT.

V is TRBV7-9 and J is TRBJ2-5; 9 bases are shared with TRBD1. CDR1 SEHNR and CDR2 FQNEAQ come from the germline V gene (reference sequence). The CDR3 spans 15 residues. V lost 2 bases and J lost 5; bases outside the gene matches: 6. The CDR3 coding sequence is TGTGCCAGCAGCTTAACAGGGGGCTTGGGGGAGACCCAGTACTTC. It specifies CASSLTGGLGETQYF.

The chain joins TRBV28 to TRBJ2-7; D is uncertain. Germline values: CDR1 MDHEN, CDR2 SYDVKM. Trimming left V 11 bases short and J 4 bases short, with 12 bases between. This CDR3 has 11 residues. The CDR3 region has the DNA TGTGCCGCGTCAGGCCCTTACGAGCAGTACTTC. Translation: CAASGPYEQYF.

The V call is TRBV7-3, the J call TRBJ2-1, with a weak D call TRBD2 (6 bases). Germline V gene data show CDR1 as SGHTA and CDR2 as FQGTGA. The germline V and J ends were trimmed by 1 base and 4 bases, with 11 bases remaining between them. This CDR3 is built from 15 residues. The CDR3 is CASSLMAGLYNEQFF. The CDR3 DNA sequence: TGTGCCAGCAGCTTAATGGCGGGGCTATACAATGAGCAGTTCTTC.

V gene TRBV12-3 or TRBV12-4 combines with J gene TRBJ1-1; D ambiguous. The CDR3 contains 13 residues. Trimming took off 2 bases at V and 0 bases at J, with 4 bases between the two ends. CDR3 nucleotide sequence: TGTGCCAGCAGTTTACTGATGAACACTGAAGCTTTCTTT. Its translation is CASSLLMNTEAFF.

V usage is TRBV2 and J usage is TRBJ1-5, with TRBD1 as a possible D gene (5 bases). The V and J ends lost 2 bases and 0 bases respectively, with 8 bases between them. The CDR3 has 15 amino acids. Germline V gives CDR1 SNHLY, CDR2 FYNNEI. CDR3 sequence: CASSEFRVSNQPQHF. In DNA, the CDR3 is TGTGCCAGCAGTGAATTCAGGGTTAGCAATCAGCCCCAGCATTTT. The full variable domain, its missing parts supplied by reference TRBV2 and TRBJ1-5, is EPEVTQTPSHQVTQMGQEVILRCVPISNHLYFYWYRQILGQKVEFLVSFYNNEISEKSEIFDDQFSVERPDGSNFTLKIRSTKLEDSAMYFCASSEFRVSNQPQHFGDGTRLSIL.

The rearrangement joins TRBV5-1 to TRBJ1-6; 7 bases map to TRBD1. Trimming removed 4 bases from V and 7 bases from J; junction bases left unmatched: 8. The CDR3 has 15 amino acids. Germline CDR1 SGHRS, CDR2 YFSETQ. CDR3 sequence: CASSATTGDNSPLHF. CDR3 DNA: TGCGCCAGCAGCGCCACTACAGGGGACAATTCACCCCTCCACTTT.

This clonotype appeared once. This chain uses TRBV20-1 with TRBJ2-5, with TRBD2 matching 10 bases. Germline CDR1 reads DFQATT; CDR2 reads SNEGSKA (reference sequence). This CDR3 is 15 amino acids long. J lost 4 bases, V lost 6 bases, and 11 bases had no gene match. Written as DNA, the CDR3 is TGCAGTGCCCCAAAGGCTAGCGGGGGCGGAGAGACCCAGTACTTC. Protein product: CSAPKASGGGETQYF.

The rearrangement uses TRBV11-2 and TRBJ1-1; D gene ambiguous. The CDR3 is 14 residues long. V was trimmed by 0 bases and J by 11 bases, leaving 16 bases between them. Germline V CDR1 and CDR2: SGHAT, FQNNGV. For the CDR3, the DNA is TGTGCCAGCAGCTTAGATTCGGTTTCGGGTTTTGCTTTCTTT. Protein sequence: CASSLDSVSGFAFF.

The V call is TRBV14, the J call TRBJ1-2, with D uncertain. The CDR3 spans 17 residues. Trimming shortened V by 3 bases and J by 7 bases, and 24 bases separated the two germline ends. From germline, CDR1 is SGHDN and CDR2 FVKESK. CDR3 loop: CASSQTRGVERLVGYTF. In DNA form, the CDR3 reads TGTGCCAGCAGCCAGACTCGCGGGGTTGAGAGACTAGTTGGCTACACCTTC.

The chain recombines TRBV28 with TRBJ1-3; 7 bases line up with TRBD1. J was trimmed by 4 bases and V by 3 bases; bases with no gene match: 9. Germline CDR1 reads MDHEN; CDR2 reads SYDVKM. The CDR3 spans 16 residues. The CDR3 region is CASSLGTGASGNTIYF. In nucleotides, the CDR3 is TGTGCCAGCAGTTTGGGAACAGGGGCTTCGGGAAACACCATATATTTT.

This clonotype occurred once. One end of the junction does not line up with germline, which may come from a read error. The chain carries TRBV12-3 or TRBV12-4 and TRBJ1-1; no definite D call. This CDR3 is built from 14 residues. The CDR3 coding sequence is TGTGCCAGCGGGCTGGTGCATACGAACATTGAAGCTTTCTTT. Amino acids: CASGLVHTNIEAFF.

This chain joins TRBV4-1 and TRBJ2-2; 7 nucleotides line up with TRBD1. Per germline, CDR1 MGHRA and CDR2 YSYEKL. CDR3 length: 17 amino acids. The V gene end was trimmed by 1 base and the J gene end by 0 bases; junction bases not matched to a gene: 5. The DNA for the CDR3 is TGCGCCAGCAGCCAAGTGGACGGGACAGCGAACACCGGGGAGCTGTTTTTT. Translated, it gives CASSQVDGTANTGELFF.

The V call is TRBV7-8, the J call TRBJ2-1, with D perhaps matching TRBD1 (5 bases). The CDR3 runs to 15 residues. The germline gives CDR1 SGHVS, CDR2 FQNEAQ. V was cut by 4 bases and J by 0 bases, with 10 bases left in between. This CDR3 reads CASSSRQSSYNEQFF. DNA for the CDR3: TGTGCCAGCAGCTCAAGACAGAGCTCCTACAATGAGCAGTTCTTC.

This chain connects TRBV9 to TRBJ2-7, with D possibly called TRBD1 or TRBD2 (5 bases each). There are 13 residues in the CDR3. The germline gives CDR1 SGDLS, CDR2 YYNGEE. Trimming took 3 bases from V and 6 from J, leaving 13 bases between them. CDR3 coding DNA: TGTGCCAGCAGCGGGGGCCCGGGGTTCGAGCAGTACTTC. It encodes CASSGGPGFEQYF.

The V gene is TRBV28, the J gene TRBJ1-1, with no clear D. CDR3 length: 12 residues. Between the trimmed V and J ends, which lost 5 bases and 10 bases, there was a span of 14 bases. CDR1 is MDHEN, CDR2 SYDVKM, per germline. The CDR3 loop reads CASSGLTEGAFF. The CDR3 DNA is TGTGCCAGCAGTGGTCTAACCGAGGGAGCTTTCTTT. The full variable domain, in which reference TRBV28 and TRBJ1-1 provide the parts outside the CDR3, is DVKVTQSSRYLVKRTGEKVFLECVQDMDHENMFWYRQDPGLGLRLIYFSYDVKMKEKGDIPEGYSVSREKKERFSLILESASTNQTSMYLCASSGLTEGAFFGQGTRLTVV.

The V gene is TRBV5-1, the J gene TRBJ2-1; D ambiguous. The V and J ends lost 0 bases and 6 bases respectively, with 7 bases between them. CDR1 SGHRS and CDR2 YFSETQ come from the germline V gene. This CDR3 has 13 amino acids. The CDR3 protein is CASSLGLINEQFF. As DNA, the CDR3 is TGCGCCAGCAGCTTGGGGCTAATCAATGAGCAGTTCTTC.

The chain links TRBV2 to TRBJ2-1; unclear D gene. The ends were cut back, 2 bases at V and 8 bases at J, with 13 bases in the middle. This CDR3 has 14 amino acids. The germline V gene encodes CDR1 SNHLY and CDR2 FYNNEI. CDR3: CASSESYTVDEQFF. The CDR3 DNA reads as TGTGCCAGCAGTGAATCTTACACCGTCGATGAGCAGTTCTTC. The full variable domain, rest sourced from reference TRBV2 and TRBJ2-1, is EPEVTQTPSHQVTQMGQEVILRCVPISNHLYFYWYRQILGQKVEFLVSFYNNEISEKSEIFDDQFSVERPDGSNFTLKIRSTKLEDSAMYFCASSESYTVDEQFFGPGTRLTVL.

The chain is built from TRBV2 and TRBJ2-7, with D hard to call. Per germline, CDR1 SNHLY and CDR2 FYNNEI. Deletions cut 6 bases from V and 5 bases from J, with 8 bases between. This CDR3 contains 11 residues. The CDR3 DNA follows: TGTGCCAGCAGCTCAATACACGAGCAGTACTTC. As protein: CASSSIHEQYF.

This chain uses TRBV4-1 with TRBJ2-6; D is possibly TRBD1 (6 bases). Per germline, CDR1 MGHRA and CDR2 YSYEKL. This CDR3 has 17 residues. The ends were cut back, 1 base at V and 4 bases at J, with 14 bases in the middle. CDR3 nucleotides: TGCGCCAGCAGCCAAGCGGCAGGGGTTTTGGGGGCCAACGTCCTGACTTTC. Translated, it gives CASSQAAGVLGANVLTF.